The TCR beta chain under discussion was sequenced for a study of molecular identifiers for immune sequencing clone quantification. From germline, CDR1 is DFQATT and CDR2 SNEGSKA (reference sequence). This CDR3 has 15 residues. Trimming cost V 0 bases and J 1 base, with 10 bases left between them. Study-level results: Highly expanded clone sizes could end up underestimated if a barcode were shared by identical TCR molecules.

TCRdb re-analysed the PCR reads in MiXCR, keeping a single row per CDR3 protein. Among some 91,000 distinct CDR3 sequences listed, approximately 24% were seen once. This clonotype appeared many times. Its antigen remains unknown. The TCR was taken from a human donor in good health. Some libraries in this study had Jurkat cell RNA spiked in. J is TRBJ2-4 and V is TRBV20-1, with D perhaps matching TRBD2 (6 bases). Material for sequencing was naive CD8+ T cells from blood, with Jurkat cell RNA spiked in. The subset was: FACS-sorted CD8+CD4-CCR7+CD45RA+ naive T cells. CDR3: CSAREWRGAKNIQYF. Written as DNA, the CDR3 is TGCAGTGCTAGAGAATGGCGGGGCGCCAAAAACATTCAGTACTTC.